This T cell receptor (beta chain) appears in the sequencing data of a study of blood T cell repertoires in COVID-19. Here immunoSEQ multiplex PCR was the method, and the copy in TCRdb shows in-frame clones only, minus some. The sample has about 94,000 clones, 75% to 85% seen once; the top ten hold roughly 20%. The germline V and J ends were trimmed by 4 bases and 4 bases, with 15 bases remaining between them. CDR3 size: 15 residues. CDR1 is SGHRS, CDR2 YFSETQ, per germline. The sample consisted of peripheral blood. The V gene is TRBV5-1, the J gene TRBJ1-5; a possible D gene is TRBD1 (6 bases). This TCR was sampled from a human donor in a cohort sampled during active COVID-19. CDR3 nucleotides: TGCGCCAGCAGCCGTGACGACAGGTCTAATCAGCCCCAGCATTTT. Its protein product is CASSRDDRSNQPQHF.